Ten or more counts support the clone carrying this T cell receptor beta chain. Its antigen is undetermined. The data belong to a study of CD8 T cells in ankylosing spondylitis. Study-wide points: Disease-linked clones were CD8+ and relatively rare in peripheral blood. Within matched ankylosing spondylitis synovial fluid, disease-linked clones were reportedly significantly enriched.

Via MiXCR, TCRdb re-called the 5' RACE reads, giving one row per CDR3 protein. The table has some 150,000 distinct CDR3 sequences, approximately 10% seen once. Sequenced material: blood, either unsorted or a sorted T cell fraction (not recorded which). The source of this sequence is a female donor with ankylosing spondylitis or in good health (not recorded which).

The CDR3 here is CASSLSSGPLGQYF. CDR3 DNA sequence: TGCGCCAGCAGCCTTTCTAGCGGACCCTTAGGGCAGTACTTC. The V gene is TRBV5-1, the J gene TRBJ2-7; TRBD2 agrees at 7 bases. The CDR3 runs to 14 residues. Germline CDR1 is SGHRS and CDR2 is YFSETQ. With 4 bases clipped from V and 9 bases from J, the junction kept 13 bases outside the gene matches. Full variable domain (remainder filled in from reference TRBV5-1 and TRBJ2-7): KAGVTQTPRYLIKTRGQQVTLSCSPISGHRSVSWYQQTPGQGLQFLFEYFSETQRNKGNFPGRFSGRQFSNSRSEMNVSTLELGDSALYLCASSLSSGPLGQYFGPGTRLTVT.